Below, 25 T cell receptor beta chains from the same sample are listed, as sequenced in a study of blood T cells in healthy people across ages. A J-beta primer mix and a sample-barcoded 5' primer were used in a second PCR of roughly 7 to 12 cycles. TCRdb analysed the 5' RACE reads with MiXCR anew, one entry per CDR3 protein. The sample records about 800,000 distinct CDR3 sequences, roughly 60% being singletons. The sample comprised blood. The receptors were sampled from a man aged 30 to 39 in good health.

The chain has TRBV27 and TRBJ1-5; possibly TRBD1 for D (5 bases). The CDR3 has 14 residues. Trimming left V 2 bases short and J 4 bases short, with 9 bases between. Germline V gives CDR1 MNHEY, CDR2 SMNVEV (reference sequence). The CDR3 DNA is TGTGCCAGCAGTTTACAGGGTTGGAATCAGCCCCAGCATTTT. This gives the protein CASSLQGWNQPQHF.

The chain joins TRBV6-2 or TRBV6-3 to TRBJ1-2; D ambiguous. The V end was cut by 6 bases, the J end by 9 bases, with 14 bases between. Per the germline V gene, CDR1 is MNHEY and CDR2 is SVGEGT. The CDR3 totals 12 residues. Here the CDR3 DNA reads TGTGCCAGCAGCCCCGAGACCGGGCGCTACACCTTC. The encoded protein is CASSPETGRYTF.

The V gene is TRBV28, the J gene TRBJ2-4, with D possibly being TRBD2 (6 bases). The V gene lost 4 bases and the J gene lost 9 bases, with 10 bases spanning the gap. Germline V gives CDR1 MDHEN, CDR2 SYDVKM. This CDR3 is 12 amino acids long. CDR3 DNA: TGTGCCAGCAGTTCGAAGGGAGGCATTCAGTACTTC. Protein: CASSSKGGIQYF.

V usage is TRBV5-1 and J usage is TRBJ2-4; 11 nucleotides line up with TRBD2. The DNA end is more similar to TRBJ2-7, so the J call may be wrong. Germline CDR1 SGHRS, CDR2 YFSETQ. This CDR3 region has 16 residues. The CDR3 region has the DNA TGCGCCAGCAGCTCGACTAGCGGGGATCCCTCCTACGAGCAGTACTTC. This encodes CASSSTSGDPSYEQYF.

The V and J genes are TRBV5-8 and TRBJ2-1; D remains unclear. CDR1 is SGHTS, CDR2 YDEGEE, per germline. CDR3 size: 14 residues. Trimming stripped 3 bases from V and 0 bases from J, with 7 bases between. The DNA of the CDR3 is TGTGCCAGCAGCTCCGCGATCTCCTACAATGAGCAGTTCTTC. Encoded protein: CASSSAISYNEQFF.

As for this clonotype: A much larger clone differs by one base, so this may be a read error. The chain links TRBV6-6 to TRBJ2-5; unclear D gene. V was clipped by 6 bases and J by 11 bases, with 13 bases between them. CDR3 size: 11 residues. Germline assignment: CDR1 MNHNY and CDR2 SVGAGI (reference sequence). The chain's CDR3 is CASSPRPHQYF. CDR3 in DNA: TGTGCCAGCAGCCCTCGACCTCATCAGTACTTC.

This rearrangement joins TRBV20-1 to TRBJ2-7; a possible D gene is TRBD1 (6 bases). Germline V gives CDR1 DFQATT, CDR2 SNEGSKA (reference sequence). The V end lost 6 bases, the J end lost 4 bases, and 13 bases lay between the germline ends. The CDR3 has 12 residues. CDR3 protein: CSAKPRGYEQYF. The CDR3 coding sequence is TGCAGTGCGAAGCCCAGGGGTTACGAGCAGTACTTC.

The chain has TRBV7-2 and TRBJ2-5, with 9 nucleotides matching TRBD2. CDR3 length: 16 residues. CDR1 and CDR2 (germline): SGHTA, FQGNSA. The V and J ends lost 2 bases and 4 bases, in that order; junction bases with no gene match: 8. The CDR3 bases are TGTGCCAGCAGCTTAAGGGTAGCGGGAGCTCGAGAGACCCAGTACTTC. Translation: CASSLRVAGARETQYF.

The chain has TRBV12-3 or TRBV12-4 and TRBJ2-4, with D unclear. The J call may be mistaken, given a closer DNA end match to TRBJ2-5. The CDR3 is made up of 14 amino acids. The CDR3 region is CASSYTTPQETQYF. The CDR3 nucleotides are TGTGCCAGCAGTTACACTACTCCGCAAGAGACCCAGTACTTC.

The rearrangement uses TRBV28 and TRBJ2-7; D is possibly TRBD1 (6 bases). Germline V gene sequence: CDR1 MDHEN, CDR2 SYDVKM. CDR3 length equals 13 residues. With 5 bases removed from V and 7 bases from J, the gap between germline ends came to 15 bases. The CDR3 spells CASSPGHSGEQYF. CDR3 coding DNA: TGTGCCAGCAGTCCGGGACATTCAGGAGAGCAGTACTTC.

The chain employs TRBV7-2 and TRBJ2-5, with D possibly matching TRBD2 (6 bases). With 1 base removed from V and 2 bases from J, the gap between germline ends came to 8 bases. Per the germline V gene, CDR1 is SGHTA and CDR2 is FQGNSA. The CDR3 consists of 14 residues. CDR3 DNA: TGTGCCAGCAGCTTAGTAGCGGAACAAGAGACCCAGTACTTC. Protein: CASSLVAEQETQYF.

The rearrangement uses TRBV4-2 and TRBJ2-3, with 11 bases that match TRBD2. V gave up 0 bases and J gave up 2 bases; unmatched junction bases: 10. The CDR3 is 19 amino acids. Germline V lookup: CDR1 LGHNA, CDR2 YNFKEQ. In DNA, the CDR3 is TGTGCCAGCAGCCAAGAACCACTAGCGGGAGCCTCTTACACAGATACGCAGTATTTT. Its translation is CASSQEPLAGASYTDTQYF.

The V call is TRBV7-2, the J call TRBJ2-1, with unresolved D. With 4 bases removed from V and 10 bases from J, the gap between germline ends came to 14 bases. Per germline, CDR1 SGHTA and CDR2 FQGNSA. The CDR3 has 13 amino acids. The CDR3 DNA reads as TGTGCCAGCAGCTGCTTGCTGATGAGGGAGCAGTTCTTC. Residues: CASSCLLMREQFF.

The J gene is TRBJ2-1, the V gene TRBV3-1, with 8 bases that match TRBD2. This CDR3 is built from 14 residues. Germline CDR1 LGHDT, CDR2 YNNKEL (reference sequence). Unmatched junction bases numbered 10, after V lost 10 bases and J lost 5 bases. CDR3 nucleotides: TGTGCCACGAGAGCGGGGGTACTTAACAATGAGCAGTTCTTC. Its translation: CATRAGVLNNEQFF.

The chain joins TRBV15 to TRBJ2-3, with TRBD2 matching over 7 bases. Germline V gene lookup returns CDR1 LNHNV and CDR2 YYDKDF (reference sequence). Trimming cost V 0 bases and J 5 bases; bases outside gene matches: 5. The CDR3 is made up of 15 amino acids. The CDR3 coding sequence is TGTGCCACCAGCAGAGATCCTGGGGGGGTAGATACGCAGTATTTT. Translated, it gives CATSRDPGGVDTQYF. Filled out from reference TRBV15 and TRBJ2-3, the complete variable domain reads DAMVIQNPRYQVTQFGKPVTLSCSQTLNHNVMYWYQQKSSQAPKLLFHYYDKDFNNEADTPDNFQSRRPNTSFCFLDIRSPGLGDTAMYLCATSRDPGGVDTQYFGPGTRLTVL.

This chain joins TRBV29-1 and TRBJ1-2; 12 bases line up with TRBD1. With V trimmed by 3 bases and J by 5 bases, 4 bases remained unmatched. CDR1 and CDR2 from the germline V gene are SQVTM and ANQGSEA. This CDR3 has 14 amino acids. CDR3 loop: CSVEGQGAGYGYTF. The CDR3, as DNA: TGCAGCGTTGAGGGACAGGGGGCAGGATATGGCTACACCTTC. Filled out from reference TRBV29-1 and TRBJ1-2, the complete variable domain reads SAVISQKPSRDICQRGTSLTIQCQVDSQVTMMFWYRQQPGQSLTLIATANQGSEATYESGFVIDKFPISRPNLTFSTLTVSNMSPEDSSIYLCSVEGQGAGYGYTFGSGTRLTVV.

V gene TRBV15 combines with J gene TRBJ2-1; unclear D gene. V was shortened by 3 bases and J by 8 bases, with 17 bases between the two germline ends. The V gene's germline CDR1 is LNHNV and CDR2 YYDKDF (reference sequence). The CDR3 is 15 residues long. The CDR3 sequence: CATSRSLGADDEQFF. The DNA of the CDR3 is TGTGCCACCAGCAGGTCCCTTGGTGCAGATGATGAGCAGTTCTTC. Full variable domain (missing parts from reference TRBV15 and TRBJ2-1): DAMVIQNPRYQVTQFGKPVTLSCSQTLNHNVMYWYQQKSSQAPKLLFHYYDKDFNNEADTPDNFQSRRPNTSFCFLDIRSPGLGDTAMYLCATSRSLGADDEQFFGPGTRLTVL.

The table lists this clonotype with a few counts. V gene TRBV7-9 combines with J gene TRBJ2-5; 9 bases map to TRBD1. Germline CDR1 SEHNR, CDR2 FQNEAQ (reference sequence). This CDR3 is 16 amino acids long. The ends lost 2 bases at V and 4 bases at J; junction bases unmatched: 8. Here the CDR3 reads CASSLPAGGQGETQYF. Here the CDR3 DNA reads TGTGCCAGCAGCTTACCCGCCGGGGGACAGGGAGAGACCCAGTACTTC.

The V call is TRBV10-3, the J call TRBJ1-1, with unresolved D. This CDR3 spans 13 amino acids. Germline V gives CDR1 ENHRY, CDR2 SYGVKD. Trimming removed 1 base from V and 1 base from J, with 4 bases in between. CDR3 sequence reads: CAISEWQNTEAFF. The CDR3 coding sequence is TGTGCCATCAGTGAGTGGCAGAACACTGAAGCTTTCTTT.

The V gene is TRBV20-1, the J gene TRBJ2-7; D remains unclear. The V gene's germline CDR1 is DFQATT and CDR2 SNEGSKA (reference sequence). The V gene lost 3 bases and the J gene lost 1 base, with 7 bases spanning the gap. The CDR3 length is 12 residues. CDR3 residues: CSARAVSYEQYF. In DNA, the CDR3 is TGCAGTGCTAGGGCAGTTTCCTACGAGCAGTACTTC.

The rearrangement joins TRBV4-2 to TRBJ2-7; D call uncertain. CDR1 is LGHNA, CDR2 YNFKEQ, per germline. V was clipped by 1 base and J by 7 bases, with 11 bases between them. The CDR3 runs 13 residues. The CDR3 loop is CASSQGRRVEQYF. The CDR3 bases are TGTGCCAGCAGCCAAGGTCGACGAGTAGAGCAGTACTTC.

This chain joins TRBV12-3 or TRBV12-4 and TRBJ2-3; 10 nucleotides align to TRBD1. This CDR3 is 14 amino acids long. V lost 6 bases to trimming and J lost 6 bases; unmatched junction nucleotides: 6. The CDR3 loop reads CASSMTGGPDTQYF. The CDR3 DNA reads TGTGCCAGCAGCATGACAGGGGGCCCCGATACGCAGTATTTT.

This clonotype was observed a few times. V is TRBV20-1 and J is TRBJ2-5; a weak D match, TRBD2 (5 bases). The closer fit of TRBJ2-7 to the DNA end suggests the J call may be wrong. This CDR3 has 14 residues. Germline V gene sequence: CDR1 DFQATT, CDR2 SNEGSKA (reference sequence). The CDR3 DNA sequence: TGCAGTGCTAGCGGTCCGGGAAAGGCAAACGAGCAGTACTTC. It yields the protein CSASGPGKANEQYF.

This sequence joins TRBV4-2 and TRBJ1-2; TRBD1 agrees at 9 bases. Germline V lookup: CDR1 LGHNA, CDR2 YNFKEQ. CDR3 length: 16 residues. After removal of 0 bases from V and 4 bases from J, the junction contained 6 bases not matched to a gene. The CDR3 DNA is TGTGCCAGCAGCCAAGATAGGACAGGGGTTGGCTATGGCTACACCTTC. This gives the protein CASSQDRTGVGYGYTF.

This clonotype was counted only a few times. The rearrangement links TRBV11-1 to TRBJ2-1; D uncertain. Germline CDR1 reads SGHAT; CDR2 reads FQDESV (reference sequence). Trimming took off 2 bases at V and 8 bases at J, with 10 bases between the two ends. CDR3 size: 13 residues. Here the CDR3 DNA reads TGTGCCAGCAGCTTACGACCGGGCCATGAGCAGTTCTTC. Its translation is CASSLRPGHEQFF.